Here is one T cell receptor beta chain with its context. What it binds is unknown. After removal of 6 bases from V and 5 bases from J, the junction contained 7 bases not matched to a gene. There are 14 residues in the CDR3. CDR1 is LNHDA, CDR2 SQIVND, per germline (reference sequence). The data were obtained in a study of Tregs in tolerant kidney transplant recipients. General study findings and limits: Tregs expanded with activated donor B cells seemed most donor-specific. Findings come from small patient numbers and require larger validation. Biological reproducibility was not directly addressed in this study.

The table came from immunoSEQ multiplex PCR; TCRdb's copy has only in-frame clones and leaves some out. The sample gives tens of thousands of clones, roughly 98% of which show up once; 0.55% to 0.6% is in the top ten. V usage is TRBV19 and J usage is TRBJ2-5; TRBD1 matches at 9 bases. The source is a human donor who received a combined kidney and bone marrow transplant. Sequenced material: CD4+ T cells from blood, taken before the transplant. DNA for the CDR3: TGTGCCAGTAGGATCACAGGGGGCGGGGAGACCCAGTACTTC. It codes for CASRITGGGETQYF.